One sample yielded the 22 T cell receptor beta chains listed below, sequenced in a study of identical twins listed by TCRdb under 2016. The library was produced with 5' RACE. The data were produced on an Illumina HiSeq 2000. TCRdb took the public reads, trimmed them with fastp at Q25, ran MiXCR for clone calling and kept in-frame beta chains. When rows share a CDR3 protein, they turn into one entry using the most common DNA and genes. The sample table lists fewer than 650,000 distinct CDR3 sequences, around 7.5% of them with a count of one. Around 1.6% of the sample lies in the top ten. These data were also reused for a study on yellow fever vaccine responses in identical twins.

Sequenced: PBMCs. The origin of the receptors is a woman aged 18-29 years in good health.

This clonotype was observed at least ten times. The chain has TRBV7-8 and TRBJ1-1, with D tentatively TRBD1 (6 bases). From germline, CDR1 is SGHVS and CDR2 FQNEAQ. The CDR3 loop spans 14 amino acids. Trimming removed 2 bases at V and 6 bases at J, with 13 bases between. Written as DNA, the CDR3 is TGTGCCAGCAGCTTAATGGGGGGGGCCTCTGAAGCTTTCTTT. Translated: CASSLMGGASEAFF.

V and J are TRBV4-1 and TRBJ2-5, with D tentatively TRBD1 or TRBD2 (6 bases each). This CDR3 region has 19 residues. The germline V gene encodes CDR1 MGHRA and CDR2 YSYEKL. V lost 2 bases and J 5 bases, leaving 27 bases between the germline ends. CDR3 protein: CASSQQRLHTGAVGETQYF. Here the CDR3 DNA reads TGCGCCAGCAGCCAACAAAGGCTCCACACGGGGGCCGTAGGGGAGACCCAGTACTTC.

This clonotype appeared many times. The chain couples TRBV10-3 to TRBJ1-2, with D perhaps TRBD1 (5 bases). Trimming left V 5 bases short and J 5 bases short, with 15 bases between. This CDR3 has 14 amino acids. The germline gives CDR1 ENHRY, CDR2 SYGVKD. CDR3 bases: TGTGCCATCAGTCCGGGACCCACGCTATATGGCTACACCTTC. The encoded protein is CAISPGPTLYGYTF.

This clonotype was detected ten times or more. V gene TRBV12-3 or TRBV12-4 combines with J gene TRBJ1-1, with D possibly TRBD1 on 5 matching bases. The CDR3 is made up of 13 amino acids. The V end lost 7 bases, the J end lost 5 bases, and 14 bases lay between the germline ends. The CDR3 bases are TGTGCCAGCACTCTTTATGGGGGGACTGAAGCTTTCTTT. Its protein product is CASTLYGGTEAFF.

This clonotype was detected ten times or more. The J gene is TRBJ2-2, the V gene TRBV10-3; 8 bases line up with TRBD1. After removal of 4 bases from V and 12 bases from J, the junction contained 7 bases not matched to a gene. This CDR3 comprises 13 residues. Germline-derived CDR1 and CDR2 are ENHRY and SYGVKD. The CDR3 loop reads CAISGTGSEKLFF. The CDR3, as DNA: TGTGCCATCAGTGGGACAGGGTCTGAGAAGCTGTTTTTT.

Only a few counts were recorded for this clonotype. J is TRBJ1-5 and V is TRBV19; TRBD1 is a possible D gene (5 bases). V lost 7 bases, J lost 4 bases, and 14 bases lay in between. The CDR3 has 14 amino acids. CDR1 is LNHDA, CDR2 SQIVND, per germline (reference sequence). The CDR3 nucleotides read TGTGCCAGTACCCCGTCATGGGGGAATCAGCCCCAGCATTTT. This sequence encodes CASTPSWGNQPQHF.

This clonotype was counted only a few times. This chain uses TRBV10-3 with TRBJ1-4; TRBD1 might be the D (5 bases). Between the trimmed V and J ends, which lost 2 bases and 7 bases, there was a span of 11 bases. Looked up from germline, CDR1 is ENHRY and CDR2 is SYGVKD. The CDR3 consists of 14 residues. CDR3 in amino acids: CAISEGRDLEKLFF. Here the CDR3 DNA reads TGTGCCATCAGTGAGGGGAGGGACCTTGAAAAACTGTTTTTT.

This clonotype was detected only a few times. The chain carries TRBV15 and TRBJ1-1; D remains ambiguous. The germline V gene encodes CDR1 LNHNV and CDR2 YYDKDF (reference sequence). This CDR3 is built from 14 residues. The V end lost 3 bases, the J end lost 3 bases, and 11 bases lay between the germline ends. CDR3 region: CATSSAGRDTEAFF. The CDR3 DNA follows: TGTGCCACCAGCAGCGCTGGGAGGGACACTGAAGCTTTCTTT.

The chain is built from TRBV5-1 and TRBJ1-6; possibly TRBD1 for D (5 bases). Per germline, CDR1 SGHRS and CDR2 YFSETQ. V was clipped by 4 bases and J by 7 bases, with 15 bases between them. The CDR3 loop spans 15 amino acids. This CDR3 is CASSPSGTTNSPLHF. CDR3 DNA sequence: TGCGCCAGCAGCCCCTCCGGGACTACAAATTCACCCCTCCACTTT.

The CDR3 region is CASSRQASDNEQFF. In DNA, the CDR3 is TGCGCCAGCAGCCGACAGGCGAGTGACAATGAGCAGTTCTTC. The chain is built from TRBV5-1 and TRBJ2-1; the D gene is possibly TRBD1 (6 bases). This CDR3 is built from 14 residues. Trimming pared 4 bases from V and 5 bases from J, leaving 13 bases between. Germline lookup yields CDR1 SGHRS and CDR2 YFSETQ. Drawing the rest from reference TRBV5-1 and TRBJ2-1, the complete variable domain is KAGVTQTPRYLIKTRGQQVTLSCSPISGHRSVSWYQQTPGQGLQFLFEYFSETQRNKGNFPGRFSGRQFSNSRSEMNVSTLELGDSALYLCASSRQASDNEQFFGPGTRLTVL.

This clonotype came up a few times. V is TRBV3-1 and J is TRBJ2-1, with TRBD2 identical over 9 bases. Losses at the gene ends were 3 bases for V and 5 bases for J; bases not matched to a gene: 8. Germline assignment: CDR1 LGHDT and CDR2 YNNKEL (reference sequence). The CDR3 is made up of 16 amino acids. The CDR3 sequence: CASSHPAGGVHNEQFF. The DNA of the CDR3 is TGTGCCAGCAGCCATCCAGCGGGAGGTGTCCACAATGAGCAGTTCTTC.

This clonotype was seen a few times. J is TRBJ2-5 and V is TRBV12-3 or TRBV12-4, with 7 bases lining up with TRBD2. V gave up 2 bases and J gave up 2 bases; unmatched junction bases: 5. This CDR3 has 15 amino acids. This CDR3 is CASSLIFGGQETQYF. The CDR3 region has the DNA TGTGCCAGCAGTTTAATCTTCGGGGGGCAAGAGACCCAGTACTTC.

Ten or more counts support this clonotype. J is TRBJ2-7 and V is TRBV28, with D tentatively TRBD2 (6 bases). CDR1 and CDR2 from the germline V gene are MDHEN and SYDVKM. Trimming pared 5 bases from V and 9 bases from J, leaving 14 bases between. The CDR3 runs 12 residues. DNA for the CDR3: TGTGCCAGCAGTCCTCAGGGAGGAACGCAGTACGTC. Translated, it gives CASSPQGGTQYV.

The chain carries TRBV12-3 or TRBV12-4 and TRBJ2-5; TRBD2 matches at 11 bases. J was trimmed by 2 bases and V by 4 bases; bases with no gene match: 12. This CDR3 region has 18 residues. The CDR3 DNA is TGTGCCAGCAGTTCAATTTTCCTAGCGGGGGGAATACAAGAGACCCAGTACTTC. The encoded protein is CASSSIFLAGGIQETQYF.

The gene calls are TRBV7-9 and TRBJ2-1; D possibly corresponds to TRBD2 (5 bases). V was shortened by 6 bases and J by 7 bases, with 13 bases between the two germline ends. The CDR3 length is 13 residues. Germline CDR1 and CDR2: SEHNR and FQNEAQ (reference sequence). For the CDR3, the DNA is TGTGCCAGCAGTCCGAGGGTGGGAAATGAGCAGTTCTTC. Its translation: CASSPRVGNEQFF.

This clonotype was seen at least ten times. This sequence joins TRBV12-3 or TRBV12-4 and TRBJ2-5; D gene ambiguous. Deletions cut 2 bases from V and 0 bases from J, with 4 bases between. The CDR3 is 13 amino acids. The CDR3 DNA sequence: TGTGCCAGCAGTTTATTTCACCAAGAGACCCAGTACTTC. It yields the protein CASSLFHQETQYF.

V and J are TRBV5-5 and TRBJ1-1; possibly TRBD1 for D (6 bases). The CDR3 has 15 amino acids. CDR1 and CDR2 (germline): SGHKS, YYEKEE (reference sequence). The V end lost 2 bases, the J end lost 4 bases, and 15 bases lay between the germline ends. CDR3 residues: CASSFSDRRGTEAFF. The CDR3 nucleotides read TGTGCCAGCAGCTTCTCCGACAGGAGGGGCACTGAAGCTTTCTTT. Looking up the rest from reference TRBV5-5 and TRBJ1-1 gives the full variable domain: DAGVTQSPTHLIKTRGQQVTLRCSPISGHKSVSWYQQVLGQGPQFIFQYYEKEERGRGNFPDRFSARQFPNYSSELNVNALLLGDSALYLCASSFSDRRGTEAFFGQGTRLTVV.

This clonotype was seen at least ten times. The chain is built from TRBV12-3 or TRBV12-4 and TRBJ1-3; D is ambiguous. This CDR3 is built from 14 residues. Deletions cut 4 bases from V and 1 base from J, with 8 bases between. CDR3 bases: TGTGCCAGCAGTTCCGACGAGTCTGGAAACACCATATATTTT. Translation gives CASSSDESGNTIYF.

This clonotype was detected a few times. The chain has TRBV7-2 and TRBJ2-1; D gene unclear. Germline loops: CDR1 SGHTA, CDR2 FQGNSA. This CDR3 contains 16 residues. The ends were cut back, 1 base at V and 2 bases at J, with 12 bases in the middle. The CDR3 region has the DNA TGTGCCAGCAGCTTAGAAGTGATATTGGCCTACAATGAGCAGTTCTTC. The encoded protein is CASSLEVILAYNEQFF.

The V call is TRBV7-2, the J call TRBJ1-5, with D possibly being TRBD1 (6 bases). Germline loops: CDR1 SGHTA, CDR2 FQGNSA. The CDR3 runs 15 residues. V was shortened by 1 base and J by 6 bases, with 13 bases between the two germline ends. As DNA, the CDR3 is TGTGCCAGCAGCTTAGTAGGAGGGGGTGGTCAGCCCCAGCATTTT. Protein: CASSLVGGGGQPQHF.

This clonotype was recorded a few times. The genes are TRBV20-1 and TRBJ2-2, with D maybe TRBD1 (6 bases). Germline lookup yields CDR1 DFQATT and CDR2 SNEGSKA (reference sequence). Deletions cut 5 bases from V and 1 base from J, with 11 bases between. This CDR3 is built from 14 residues. CDR3 sequence: CSAAGTKNTGELFF. DNA of the CDR3: TGCAGTGCTGCCGGGACAAAGAACACCGGGGAGCTGTTTTTT.

This clonotype showed up just a few times. The chain has TRBV11-2 and TRBJ1-4; D gene uncertain. There are 13 residues in the CDR3. Germline V CDR1 and CDR2: SGHAT, FQNNGV. V shed 1 base and J shed 8 bases, with 8 bases lying between them. CDR3 DNA: TGTGCCAGCAGCTTAGGGCAACGGGAAAAACTGTTTTTT. It yields the protein CASSLGQREKLFF.